The T cell receptor beta chain under discussion was sequenced for a study of cytotoxic CD8 clonotypes in ibrutinib-treated CLL. Study-wide background: Response specimens were obtained following a median treatment duration of about twelve months, with a range of 6 to 36.

Libraries were prepared by immunoSEQ multiplex PCR; TCRdb keeps only in-frame clonotypes and omits some of them. In the table there are about 130,000 clones, approximately 85% of which are singletons. This CDR3 region has 14 residues. V was shortened by 7 bases and J by 0 bases, with 11 bases between the two germline ends. Germline CDR1 reads MRHNA; CDR2 reads SNTAGT. Roughly 2 micrograms of genomic DNA, which was extracted from cryopreserved PBMCs, served as the material used for the TCR beta libraries. The receptor was isolated from a human donor with chronic lymphocytic leukemia. Sequenced material: PBMCs, taken after 24 months of ibrutinib treatment. The chain joins TRBV6-4 to TRBJ2-3, with unresolved D. Here the CDR3 reads CASKLESSTDTQYF. CDR3 bases: TGTGCCAGCAAGTTAGAATCTAGCACAGATACGCAGTATTTT.